This T cell receptor (beta chain) originates from a study of blood T cell repertoires in COVID-19. Study overall: Samples representing acute and convalescent COVID-19 were sourced from the United States, Italy and Spain. PBMCs, B-cell-depleted T cells, or T cells provided the cDNA or gDNA that made up the material.

Trimming took 5 bases from V and 10 from J, leaving 12 bases between them. The CDR3 sequence is 13 residues long. The germline CDR1 and CDR2 sequences are LNHDA and SQIVND (reference sequence). Per the study methods: It was from reference gene primer amplification that nucleated cell counts were estimated. TCRdb keeps only in-frame clones here, not all; method: immunoSEQ multiplex PCR. The V and J calls and clone size were taken over from that table, and D and trimming were inferred from the DNA. The data hold some 670,000 clones, with around 90% observed a single time. The sequencing sample was made of peripheral blood. The J gene is TRBJ1-6, the V gene TRBV19, with no clear D. The clonotype was recovered from a woman younger than 35 with acute or convalescent COVID-19. CDR3 amino acids: CASSEGGLSPLHF. The CDR3 DNA reads as TGTGCCAGTAGTGAGGGCGGGTTGTCACCCCTCCACTTT.